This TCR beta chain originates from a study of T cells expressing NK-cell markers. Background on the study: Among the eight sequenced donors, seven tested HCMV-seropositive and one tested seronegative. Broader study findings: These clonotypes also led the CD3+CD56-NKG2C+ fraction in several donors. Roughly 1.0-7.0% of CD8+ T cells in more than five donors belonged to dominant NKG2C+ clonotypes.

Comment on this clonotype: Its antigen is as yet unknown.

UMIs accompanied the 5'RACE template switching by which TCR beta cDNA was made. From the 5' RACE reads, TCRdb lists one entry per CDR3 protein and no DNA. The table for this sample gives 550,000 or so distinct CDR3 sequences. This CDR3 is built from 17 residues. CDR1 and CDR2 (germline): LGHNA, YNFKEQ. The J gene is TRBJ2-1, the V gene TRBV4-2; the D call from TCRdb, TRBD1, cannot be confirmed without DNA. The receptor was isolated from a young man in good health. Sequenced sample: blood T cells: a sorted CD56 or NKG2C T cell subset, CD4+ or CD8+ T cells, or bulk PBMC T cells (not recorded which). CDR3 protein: CASSPRLLGTSYNEQFF.